One and the same sample provided the 2 T cell receptor beta chains below, sequenced in a study of identical twins. From the 5' RACE reads, TCRdb called clonotypes with MiXCR, one entry per CDR3 protein. The sample yields some 240,000 distinct CDR3 sequences, more than 9% seen once. The material sequenced was memory T cells sorted from blood. These receptors all come from a man aged 50 to 59 in good health.

J is TRBJ1-2 and V is TRBV20-1; 10 bases match TRBD1. The CDR3 totals 14 residues. V dropped 6 bases and J dropped 13; count of bases not matched to a gene: 17. Per the germline V gene, CDR1 is DFQATT and CDR2 is SNEGSKA (reference sequence). The CDR3 loop is CSADSGQGPPLSTF. The DNA for the CDR3 is TGCAGTGCGGACTCGGGACAGGGGCCTCCTCTTTCCACCTTC.

This clonotype has more than one count but fewer than ten. The rearrangement joins TRBV4-3 to TRBJ2-7, with 9 bases aligning to TRBD1. The CDR3 spans 16 residues. The junction had 7 bases not matched to a gene; V was cut back by 1 base and J by 3 bases. The germline CDR1 and CDR2 sequences are LGHNA and YSLEER. The CDR3 reads CASSQVTGQGIYEQYF. The DNA for the CDR3 is TGCGCCAGCAGCCAAGTTACGGGACAGGGTATCTACGAGCAGTACTTC.